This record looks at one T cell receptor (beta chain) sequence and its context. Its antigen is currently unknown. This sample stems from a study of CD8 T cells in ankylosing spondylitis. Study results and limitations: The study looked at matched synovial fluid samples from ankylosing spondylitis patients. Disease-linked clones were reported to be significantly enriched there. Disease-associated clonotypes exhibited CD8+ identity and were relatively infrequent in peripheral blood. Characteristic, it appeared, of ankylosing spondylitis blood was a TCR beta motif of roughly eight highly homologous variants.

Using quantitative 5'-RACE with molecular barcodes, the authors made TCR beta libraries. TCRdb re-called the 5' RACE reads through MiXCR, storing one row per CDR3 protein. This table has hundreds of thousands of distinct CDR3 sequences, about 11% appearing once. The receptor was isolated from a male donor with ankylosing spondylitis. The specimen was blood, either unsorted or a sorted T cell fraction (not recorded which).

CDR3 sequence: CASSQDAGAGTQYF. CDR3 nucleotides: TGTGCCAGCAGCCAAGATGCGGGGGCTGGGACCCAGTACTTC. The rearrangement uses TRBV3-1 and TRBJ2-5; tentatively, D is TRBD2 (7 bases). The V and J ends lost 0 bases and 7 bases respectively, with 12 bases between them. The CDR3 length is 14 residues. CDR1 and CDR2 from the germline V gene are LGHDT and YNNKEL (reference sequence).